The sequence of this TCR beta chain was determined in a study of blood T cell repertoires in COVID-19. Across the study: Acute and convalescent COVID-19 samples came from the United States, Italy and Spain. Nucleic acid was either cDNA or gDNA, and it came from T cells, B-cell-depleted T cells, or PBMCs.

The CDR3 contains 13 residues. V gave up 1 base and J gave up 5 bases, with 8 bases separating them. CDR1 is SEHNR and CDR2 is FQNEAQ in the germline V gene (reference sequence). Per the original data handling: Amplification from reference gene primers served as the basis for estimated nucleated cell counts. Sequencing used immunoSEQ multiplex PCR; TCRdb keeps in-frame clones, though not all of them. For V, J and clone size, that table is used; D and trimming come from the DNA. The table includes about 160,000 clones, 87% detected once. Sequencing was carried out using peripheral blood. V is TRBV7-9 and J is TRBJ1-2; D remains unclear. This receptor was identified in a woman in her sixties with active or convalescent COVID-19. CDR3 region: CASSLGTGYGYTF. CDR3 bases: TGTGCCAGCAGCTTAGGGACGGGGTATGGCTACACCTTC.